This T cell receptor (beta chain) comes out of a study of T cell repertoires in cytomegalovirus infection. Study context: Matching HLA type and CMV infection were both indicated by public TCR beta signatures. General study points: HLA-C-restricted CMV clonotypes gave the most frequent clonotype in two of eight donors.

This clonotype was observed once. What it binds is unknown. TCRdb reanalysed the reads using MiXCR and keeps one entry per CDR3 protein. The sample lists about 830,000 distinct CDR3 sequences, roughly 33% occurring once. This receptor was identified in a human donor in good health (CMV status not recorded). Some clones in this sample may be carry-over from other donors' samples. This sample comprised cultured CD8+ T cells from PBMCs, obtained from culture after CMV antigen stimulation.

CDR3 nucleotide sequence: TGCGCCAGCAGCCTCCTCTTAGGGAAGCGCAATGGCTACACCTTC. Amino acid sequence: CASSLLLGKRNGYTF. The V and J genes are TRBV5-1 and TRBJ1-2; D not resolved. V was shortened by 4 bases and J by 6 bases, with 19 bases between the two germline ends. The CDR3 extends over 15 amino acids. CDR1 and CDR2 (germline): SGHRS, YFSETQ.